A single sample gave rise to the 26 T cell receptor beta chains below, sequenced in a study of OX40 agonist ivuxolimab in advanced cancers. The table came from immunoSEQ multiplex PCR; TCRdb's copy has only in-frame clones and leaves some out. The table has some 86,000 clones, 70% to 90% seen once. Sequencing was performed on CD4+ or CD8+ T cells sorted from blood, taken in a trial of the OX40 agonist ivuxolimab. Receptors originate from an adult with an advanced solid tumor such as melanoma, head and neck, liver or kidney cancer.

The V call is TRBV28, the J call TRBJ2-7, with D maybe TRBD2 (6 bases). The germline V and J ends were trimmed by 2 bases and 3 bases, with 8 bases remaining between them. This CDR3 spans 13 amino acids. Per the germline V gene, CDR1 is MDHEN and CDR2 is SYDVKM. The CDR3 is CASSLGGSYEQYF. In DNA form, the CDR3 reads TGTGCCAGCAGTTTAGGGGGGAGCTACGAGCAGTACTTC.

V and J are TRBV29-1 and TRBJ2-7; D not resolved. Trimming took 1 base from V and 2 from J, leaving 6 bases between them. Looked up from germline, CDR1 is SQVTM and CDR2 is ANQGSEA. CDR3 length equals 12 residues. CDR3 sequence reads: CSVEVGTYEQYF. The CDR3 DNA sequence: TGCAGCGTTGAAGTGGGTACCTACGAGCAGTACTTC.

This chain links TRBV11-3 with TRBJ2-5; tentative D call: TRBD2 (5 bases). The CDR3 covers 12 residues. Germline CDR1 is SGHNT and CDR2 is YENEEA. Trimming took 3 bases from V and 5 from J, leaving 7 bases between them. CDR3 nucleotide sequence: TGTGCCAGCAGCTTCGGGGTCGAGACCCAGTACTTC. This translates into CASSFGVETQYF.

The V call is TRBV11-3, the J call TRBJ2-5, with D uncertain. The germline V gene encodes CDR1 SGHNT and CDR2 YENEEA. The CDR3 extends over 12 amino acids. Deletions cut 7 bases from V and 5 bases from J, with 11 bases between. The CDR3 loop is CASNSSPETQYF. Written as DNA, the CDR3 is TGTGCCAGCAACTCGAGTCCGGAGACCCAGTACTTC.

This clone has a single count. As DNA, the CDR3 is TGCGCCAGCAGCCTCGGGCAGGGGACAGGGGGCATTGCGGATGAAAAACTGTTTTTT. Protein product: CASSLGQGTGGIADEKLFF. The rearrangement joins TRBV4-1 to TRBJ1-4; 12 bases line up with TRBD1. V lost 4 bases, J lost 6 bases, and 15 bases stayed unmatched. The CDR3 extends over 19 amino acids. Per the germline V gene, CDR1 is MGHRA and CDR2 is YSYEKL.

The chain is built from TRBV7-9 and TRBJ2-7, with D perhaps TRBD1 (6 bases). CDR3 length: 14 residues. From germline, CDR1 is SEHNR and CDR2 FQNEAQ (reference sequence). Between the trimmed V and J ends, which lost 5 bases and 2 bases, there was a span of 13 bases. CDR3 loop: CASSSKTGTYEQYF. The DNA for the CDR3 is TGTGCCAGCAGCAGCAAGACAGGTACCTACGAGCAGTACTTC.

This sequence joins TRBV2 and TRBJ2-5, with 7 bases fitting TRBD1. The germline V gene has CDR1 SNHLY and CDR2 FYNNEI. The CDR3 consists of 14 residues. V lost 6 bases, J lost 5 bases, and 9 bases stayed unmatched. Here the CDR3 reads CASSQGDIGETQYF. The CDR3 nucleotides read TGTGCCAGCAGCCAGGGGGACATCGGCGAGACCCAGTACTTC.

J is TRBJ2-6 and V is TRBV2; weak D call: TRBD1 (6 bases). The CDR3 consists of 15 residues. V gave up 6 bases and J gave up 2 bases, with 11 bases separating them. Germline values: CDR1 SNHLY, CDR2 FYNNEI. DNA for the CDR3: TGTGCCAGCAGGGGTGGACAGACTGGGGCCAACGTCCTGACTTTC. This codes for CASRGGQTGANVLTF.

The V call is TRBV7-3, the J call TRBJ2-3; 10 bases align to TRBD2. CDR1 and CDR2 from the germline V gene are SGHTA and FQGTGA. There are 15 residues in the CDR3. Trimming took 3 bases from V and 2 from J; bases not matched to a gene: 2. The CDR3 sequence: CASSFLAGATDTQYF. For the CDR3, the DNA is TGTGCCAGCAGCTTCCTAGCGGGAGCCACAGATACGCAGTATTTT.

Only one count was recorded for this clone. V gene TRBV4-3 combines with J gene TRBJ2-7; 7 bases agree with TRBD2. CDR1 and CDR2 (germline): LGHNA, YSLEER. With V trimmed by 1 base and J by 3 bases, 3 bases remained unmatched. The CDR3 has 14 amino acids. The CDR3 is CASSQGWGGYEQYF. CDR3 bases: TGCGCCAGCAGCCAAGGATGGGGGGGCTACGAGCAGTACTTC.

The V and J genes are TRBV28 and TRBJ2-7, with D possibly being TRBD2 (5 bases). Germline assignment: CDR1 MDHEN and CDR2 SYDVKM. V lost 11 bases, J lost 3 bases, and 23 bases lay in between. The CDR3 contains 15 residues. The CDR3 sequence: CARHPGLYWNYEQYF. In DNA, the CDR3 is TGTGCCCGCCACCCTGGACTCTACTGGAACTACGAGCAGTACTTC. Variable domain in full (rest from reference TRBV28 and TRBJ2-7): DVKVTQSSRYLVKRTGEKVFLECVQDMDHENMFWYRQDPGLGLRLIYFSYDVKMKEKGDIPEGYSVSREKKERFSLILESASTNQTSMYLCARHPGLYWNYEQYFGPGTRLTVT.

The chain has TRBV28 and TRBJ2-7; the match to TRBD1 covers 10 bases. The J segment lost 7 bases and the V segment lost 11 bases, leaving 8 bases of the junction unmatched. The length of the CDR3 is 12 residues. Germline V gene sequence: CDR1 MDHEN, CDR2 SYDVKM. The CDR3 loop reads CAVRQGAREQYF. DNA for the CDR3: TGTGCCGTAAGACAGGGGGCTAGAGAGCAGTACTTC.

The V and J genes are TRBV11-2 and TRBJ2-5; a weak D match, TRBD1 (6 bases). The end of the DNA aligns better with TRBJ2-7, so the J call may be wrong. This CDR3 is 13 amino acids long. Germline V gene sequence: CDR1 SGHAT, CDR2 FQNNGV. The CDR3 region has the DNA TGTGCCAGCAGTCTTAGACAGGCCTACGAGCAGTACTTC. Protein product: CASSLRQAYEQYF.

The V and J genes are TRBV6-1 and TRBJ2-6; no clear D gene. CDR3 length equals 14 residues. The germline CDR1 and CDR2 sequences are MNHNS and SASEGT. V lost 4 bases and J 3 bases, leaving 7 bases between the germline ends. CDR3: CASSGVGGANVLTF. The CDR3 region has the DNA TGTGCCAGCAGTGGGGTCGGTGGGGCCAACGTCCTGACTTTC.

The genes are TRBV6-5 and TRBJ2-1, with 13 bases lining up with TRBD2. Germline V lookup: CDR1 MNHEY, CDR2 SVGAGI. The CDR3 loop spans 15 amino acids. V dropped 7 bases and J dropped 7; count of bases not matched to a gene: 7. This CDR3 is CASTTTSGRRNEQFF. CDR3 nucleotide sequence: TGTGCCAGCACCACGACTAGCGGGAGGCGAAATGAGCAGTTCTTC.

The genes are TRBV12-2 and TRBJ2-7; the D call in the table, TRBD1, was not verified against the DNA. TRBV12-2 is designated a pseudogene. The CDR3 spans 14 residues. This chain's CDR3 is CASRVRRRGHEQYF. DNA for the CDR3: TGTGCAAGTCGCGTCCGCAGGAGGGGGCACGAGCAGTACTTC.

The V gene is TRBV7-3, the J gene TRBJ2-7; 7 positions match TRBD2. V shed 2 bases, J shed 2 bases, and the junction held 6 bases outside the gene matches. The CDR3 consists of 15 residues. The germline gives CDR1 SGHTA, CDR2 FQGTGA. CDR3 in amino acids: CASSLSAGVPYEQYF. CDR3 coding DNA: TGTGCCAGCAGCTTATCGGCGGGAGTCCCCTACGAGCAGTACTTC.

As DNA, the CDR3 is TGCGCCAGCAGCTTGGGGGGCCAATCACCCCTCCACTTT. Amino acid sequence: CASSLGGQSPLHF. This rearrangement joins TRBV5-1 to TRBJ1-6; a possible D gene is TRBD1 (5 bases). Germline CDR1 and CDR2: SGHRS and YFSETQ. The CDR3 totals 13 residues. V was clipped by 0 bases and J by 10 bases, with 8 bases between them.

This clone was picked up a small number of times. The gene calls are TRBV11-2 and TRBJ2-7, with D possibly TRBD2 on 6 matching bases. Germline values: CDR1 SGHAT, CDR2 FQNNGV. The CDR3 is 18 residues long. Trimming took 0 bases from V and 5 from J, leaving 23 bases between them. CDR3 protein: CASSLDAGGARGAHEQYF. CDR3 in DNA: TGTGCCAGCAGCTTAGACGCTGGAGGGGCAAGAGGGGCCCACGAGCAGTACTTC.

V gene TRBV18 combines with J gene TRBJ2-7; unclear D gene. The CDR3 has 14 amino acids. Germline V gene data show CDR1 as KGHSH and CDR2 as LQKENI. The V end was cut by 4 bases, the J end by 3 bases, with 13 bases between. This chain's CDR3 is CASSLSDGVYEQYF. In DNA, the CDR3 is TGTGCCAGCTCACTATCTGACGGAGTCTACGAGCAGTACTTC.

The rearrangement uses TRBV18 and TRBJ2-3; 7 bases agree with TRBD2. This CDR3 has 17 amino acids. V trimming: 3 bases; J trimming: 1 base; junction bases outside the gene matches: 10. Germline V lookup: CDR1 KGHSH, CDR2 LQKENI. CDR3 residues: CASSPGTAGDRTDTQYF. The CDR3 nucleotides read TGTGCCAGCTCACCTGGGACCGCGGGGGACCGCACAGATACGCAGTATTTT.

This sequence joins TRBV6-5 and TRBJ2-3, with TRBD2 matching 7 bases. V was clipped by 4 bases and J by 3 bases; unmatched bases: 4. Germline CDR1 is MNHEY and CDR2 is SVGAGI. The CDR3 runs 14 residues. In nucleotides, the CDR3 is TGTGCCAGCAGTTCTTCCGGGAGGACAGATACGCAGTATTTT. Amino acid sequence: CASSSSGRTDTQYF.

The chain carries TRBV5-4 and TRBJ2-1; D perhaps matches TRBD2 (6 bases). This CDR3 has 15 amino acids. Germline CDR1 and CDR2: SGHNT and YYREEE (reference sequence). The V end was cut by 6 bases, the J end by 9 bases, with 22 bases between. The CDR3 spells CASNQEPVAAGEQFF. CDR3 nucleotide sequence: TGTGCCAGCAACCAAGAGCCTGTAGCGGCGGGTGAGCAGTTCTTC.

As regards this clone: An end of the junction differs from the germline gene, which may be a read error. This chain joins TRBV7-7 and TRBJ2-7; D possibly corresponds to TRBD1 (5 bases). Germline V gene lookup returns CDR1 SSHAT and CDR2 FNYEAQ (reference sequence). CDR3 size: 13 residues. The DNA for the CDR3 is TGTGCTAGCAGCTTGGGTACAGGTAACAAGCAGTACTTC. Translated: CASSLGTGNKQYF.

There are a few counts of this clone. The chain recombines TRBV6-5 with TRBJ1-2, with TRBD1 matching 8 bases. In germline, CDR1 is MNHEY, CDR2 SVGAGI. With 2 bases clipped from V and 5 bases from J, the junction kept 7 bases outside the gene matches. The CDR3 contains 15 residues. As DNA, the CDR3 is TGTGCCAGCAGTTACATCGGGACAGGCATTTATGGCTACACCTTC. Translating gives CASSYIGTGIYGYTF.

The V and J genes are TRBV5-1 and TRBJ2-1, with D hard to call. Germline V lookup: CDR1 SGHRS, CDR2 YFSETQ. The CDR3 has 13 residues. Trimming left V 4 bases short and J 1 base short, with 6 bases between. The CDR3 nucleotides are TGCGCCAGCAGCAGGAGTTCCTACAATGAGCAGTTCTTC. As protein: CASSRSSYNEQFF.